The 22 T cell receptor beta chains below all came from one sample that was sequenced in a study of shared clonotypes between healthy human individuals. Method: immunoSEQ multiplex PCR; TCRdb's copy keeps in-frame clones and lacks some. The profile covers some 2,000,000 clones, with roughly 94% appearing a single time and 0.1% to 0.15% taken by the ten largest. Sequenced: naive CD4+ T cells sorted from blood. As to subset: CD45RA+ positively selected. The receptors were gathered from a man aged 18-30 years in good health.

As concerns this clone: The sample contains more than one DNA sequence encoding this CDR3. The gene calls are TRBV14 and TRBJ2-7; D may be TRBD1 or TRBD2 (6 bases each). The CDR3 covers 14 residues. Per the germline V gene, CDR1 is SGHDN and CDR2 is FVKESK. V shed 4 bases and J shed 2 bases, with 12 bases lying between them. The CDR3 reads CASSLGGGTYEQYF. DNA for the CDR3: TGTGCCAGCAGCCTAGGGGGAGGCACCTACGAGCAGTACTTC.

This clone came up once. CDR3 DNA: TGTGCCAGCGCCCACCTCCAAGAGACCCAGTACTTC. Amino acid sequence: CASAHLQETQYF. The chain combines TRBV28 with TRBJ2-5; D unclear. V gave up 8 bases and J gave up 1 base, with 8 bases separating them. The CDR3 spans 12 residues. Germline values: CDR1 MDHEN, CDR2 SYDVKM.

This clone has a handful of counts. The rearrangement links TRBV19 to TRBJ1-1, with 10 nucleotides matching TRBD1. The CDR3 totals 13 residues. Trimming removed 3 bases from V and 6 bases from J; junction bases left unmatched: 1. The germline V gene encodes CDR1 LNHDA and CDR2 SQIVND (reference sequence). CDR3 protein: CASSIGQGAEAFF. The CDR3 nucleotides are TGTGCCAGTAGTATTGGACAGGGGGCTGAAGCTTTCTTT.

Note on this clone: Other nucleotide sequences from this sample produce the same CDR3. The CDR3 nucleotides read TGTGCCATCAGTGAGTCTGGGGGGGGCTATGGCTACACCTTC. Protein product: CAISESGGGYGYTF. V and J are TRBV10-3 and TRBJ1-2, with D possibly matching TRBD1 (5 bases). From germline, CDR1 is ENHRY and CDR2 SYGVKD. The V end was cut by 0 bases, the J end by 4 bases, with 9 bases between. The CDR3 spans 14 residues.

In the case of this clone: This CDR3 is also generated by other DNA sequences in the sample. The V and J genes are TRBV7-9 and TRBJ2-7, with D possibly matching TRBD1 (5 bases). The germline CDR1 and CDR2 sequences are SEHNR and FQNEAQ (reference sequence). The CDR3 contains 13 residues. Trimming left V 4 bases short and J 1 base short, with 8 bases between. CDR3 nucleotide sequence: TGTGCCAGCAGCTGGGGCCCGTCCTACGAGCAGTACTTC. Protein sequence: CASSWGPSYEQYF. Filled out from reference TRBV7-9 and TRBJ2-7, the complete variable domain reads DTGVSQNPRHKITKRGQNVTFRCDPISEHNRLYWYRQTLGQGPEFLTYFQNEAQLEKSRLLSDRFSAERPKGSFSTLEIQRTEQGDSAMYLCASSWGPSYEQYFGPGTRLTVT.

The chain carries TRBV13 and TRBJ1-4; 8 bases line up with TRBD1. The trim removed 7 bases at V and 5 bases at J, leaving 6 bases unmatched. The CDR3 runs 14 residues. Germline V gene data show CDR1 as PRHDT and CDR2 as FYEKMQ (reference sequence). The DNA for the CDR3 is TGTGCCAGCAAATCAACAGGGGGGAATGAAAAACTGTTTTTT. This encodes CASKSTGGNEKLFF.

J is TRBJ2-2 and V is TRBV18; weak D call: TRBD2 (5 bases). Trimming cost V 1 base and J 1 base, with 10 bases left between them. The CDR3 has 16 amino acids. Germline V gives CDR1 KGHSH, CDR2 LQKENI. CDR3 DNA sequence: TGTGCCAGCTCACCACTCGTCCGGGAGAACACCGGGGAGCTGTTTTTT. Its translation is CASSPLVRENTGELFF.

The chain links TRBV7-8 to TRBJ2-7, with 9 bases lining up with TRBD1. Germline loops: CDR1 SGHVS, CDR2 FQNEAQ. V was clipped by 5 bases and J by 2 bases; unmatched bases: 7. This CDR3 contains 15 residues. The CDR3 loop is CASSTRDRAPYEQYF. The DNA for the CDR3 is TGTGCCAGCAGCACCCGGGACAGGGCCCCCTACGAGCAGTACTTC.

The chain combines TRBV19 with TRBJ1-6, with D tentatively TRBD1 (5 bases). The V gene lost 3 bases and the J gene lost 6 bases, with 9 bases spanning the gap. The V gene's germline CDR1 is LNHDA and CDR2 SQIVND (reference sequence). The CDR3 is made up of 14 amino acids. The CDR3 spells CASSIEGLNSPLHF. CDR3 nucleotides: TGTGCCAGTAGTATTGAGGGACTTAATTCACCCCTCCACTTT. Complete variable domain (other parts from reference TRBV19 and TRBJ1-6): DGGITQSPKYLFRKEGQNVTLSCEQNLNHDAMYWYRQDPGQGLRLIYYSQIVNDFQKGDIAEGYSVSREKKESFPLTVTSAQKNPTAFYLCASSIEGLNSPLHFGNGTRLTVT.

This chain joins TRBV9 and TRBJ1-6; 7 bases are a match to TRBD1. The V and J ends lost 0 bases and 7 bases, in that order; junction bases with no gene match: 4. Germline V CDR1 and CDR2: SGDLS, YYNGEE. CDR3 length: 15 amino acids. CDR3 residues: CASSVGGQRNSPLHF. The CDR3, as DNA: TGTGCCAGCAGCGTAGGGGGACAGAGAAATTCACCCCTCCACTTT.

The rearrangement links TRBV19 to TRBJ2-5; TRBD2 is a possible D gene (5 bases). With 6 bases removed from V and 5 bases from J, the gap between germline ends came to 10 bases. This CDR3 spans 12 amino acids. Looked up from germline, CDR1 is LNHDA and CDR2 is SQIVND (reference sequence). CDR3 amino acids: CASRGTGETQYF. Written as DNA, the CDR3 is TGTGCCAGTAGAGGAACGGGGGAGACCCAGTACTTC.

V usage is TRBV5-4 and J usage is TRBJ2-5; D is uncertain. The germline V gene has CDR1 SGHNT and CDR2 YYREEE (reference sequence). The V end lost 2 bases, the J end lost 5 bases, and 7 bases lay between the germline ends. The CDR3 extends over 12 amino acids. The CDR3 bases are TGTGCCAGCAGCTTACGTTACGAGACCCAGTACTTC. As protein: CASSLRYETQYF.

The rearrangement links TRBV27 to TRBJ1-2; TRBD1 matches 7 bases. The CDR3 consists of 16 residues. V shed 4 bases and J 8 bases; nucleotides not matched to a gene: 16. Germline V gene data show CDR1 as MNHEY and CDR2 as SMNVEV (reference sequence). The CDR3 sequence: CASSSTGAALIYGYTF. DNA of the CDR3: TGTGCCAGCAGTTCCACAGGGGCCGCCTTAATCTACGGCTACACCTTC.

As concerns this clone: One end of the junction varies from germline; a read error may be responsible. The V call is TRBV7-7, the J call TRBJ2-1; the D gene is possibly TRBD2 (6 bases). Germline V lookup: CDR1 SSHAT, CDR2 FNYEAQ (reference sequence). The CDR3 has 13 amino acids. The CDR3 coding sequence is TGTGCTAGCAGCCCCGGGAGCTACAATGAGCAGTTCTTC. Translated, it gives CASSPGSYNEQFF.

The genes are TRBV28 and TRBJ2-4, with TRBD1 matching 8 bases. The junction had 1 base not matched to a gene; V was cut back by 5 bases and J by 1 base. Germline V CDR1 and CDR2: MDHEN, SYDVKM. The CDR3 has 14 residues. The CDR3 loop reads CASSRTGAKNIQYF. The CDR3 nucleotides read TGTGCCAGCAGTCGGACAGGGGCCAAAAACATTCAGTACTTC.

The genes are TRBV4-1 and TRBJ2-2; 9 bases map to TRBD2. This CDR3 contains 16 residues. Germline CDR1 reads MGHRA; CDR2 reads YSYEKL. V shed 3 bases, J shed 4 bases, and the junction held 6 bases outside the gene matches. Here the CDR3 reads CASSHLSGGLTGELFF. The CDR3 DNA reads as TGCGCCAGCAGCCACCTCAGCGGGGGGCTCACCGGGGAGCTGTTTTTT.

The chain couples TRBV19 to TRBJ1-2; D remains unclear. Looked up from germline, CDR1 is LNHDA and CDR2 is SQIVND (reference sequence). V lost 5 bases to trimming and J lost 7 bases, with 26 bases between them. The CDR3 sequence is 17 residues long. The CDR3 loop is CASSLPPSGLRAGGYTF. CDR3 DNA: TGTGCCAGTAGTCTCCCTCCATCCGGGCTTAGGGCGGGTGGCTACACCTTC.

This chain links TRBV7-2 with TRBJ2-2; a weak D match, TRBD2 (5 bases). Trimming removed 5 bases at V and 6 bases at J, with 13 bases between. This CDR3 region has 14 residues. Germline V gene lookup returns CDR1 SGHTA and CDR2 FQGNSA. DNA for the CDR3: TGTGCCAGCAGCATAGGGAGCGTTTCCGGGGAGCTGTTTTTT. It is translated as CASSIGSVSGELFF.

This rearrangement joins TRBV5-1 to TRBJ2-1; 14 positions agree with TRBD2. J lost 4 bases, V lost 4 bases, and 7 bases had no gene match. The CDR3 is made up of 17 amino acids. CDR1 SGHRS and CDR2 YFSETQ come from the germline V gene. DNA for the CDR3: TGCGCCAGCAGCAGCGTTGGACTAGCGGGGGGTTACAATGAGCAGTTCTTC. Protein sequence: CASSSVGLAGGYNEQFF. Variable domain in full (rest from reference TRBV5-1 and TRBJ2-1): KAGVTQTPRYLIKTRGQQVTLSCSPISGHRSVSWYQQTPGQGLQFLFEYFSETQRNKGNFPGRFSGRQFSNSRSEMNVSTLELGDSALYLCASSSVGLAGGYNEQFFGPGTRLTVL.

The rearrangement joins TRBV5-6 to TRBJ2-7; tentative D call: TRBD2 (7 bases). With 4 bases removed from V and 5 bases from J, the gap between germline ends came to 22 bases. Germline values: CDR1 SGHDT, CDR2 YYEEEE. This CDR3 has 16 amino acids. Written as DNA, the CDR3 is TGTGCCAGCAGCCCAAGGGGGGGACCGGGCAGGGACGAGCAGTACTTC. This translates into CASSPRGGPGRDEQYF.

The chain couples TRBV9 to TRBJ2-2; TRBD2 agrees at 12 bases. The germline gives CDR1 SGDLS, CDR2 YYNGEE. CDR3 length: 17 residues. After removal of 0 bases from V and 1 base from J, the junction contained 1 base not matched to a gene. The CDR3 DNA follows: TGTGCCAGCAGCGTAGGGGGACTAGCGGGGAACACCGGGGAGCTGTTTTTT. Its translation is CASSVGGLAGNTGELFF.

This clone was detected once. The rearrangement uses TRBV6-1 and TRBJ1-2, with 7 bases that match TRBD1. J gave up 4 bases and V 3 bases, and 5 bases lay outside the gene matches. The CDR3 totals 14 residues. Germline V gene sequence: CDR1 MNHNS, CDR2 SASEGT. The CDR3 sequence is CASSETGLGYGYTF. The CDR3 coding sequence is TGTGCCAGCAGTGAGACAGGGCTTGGCTATGGCTACACCTTC.